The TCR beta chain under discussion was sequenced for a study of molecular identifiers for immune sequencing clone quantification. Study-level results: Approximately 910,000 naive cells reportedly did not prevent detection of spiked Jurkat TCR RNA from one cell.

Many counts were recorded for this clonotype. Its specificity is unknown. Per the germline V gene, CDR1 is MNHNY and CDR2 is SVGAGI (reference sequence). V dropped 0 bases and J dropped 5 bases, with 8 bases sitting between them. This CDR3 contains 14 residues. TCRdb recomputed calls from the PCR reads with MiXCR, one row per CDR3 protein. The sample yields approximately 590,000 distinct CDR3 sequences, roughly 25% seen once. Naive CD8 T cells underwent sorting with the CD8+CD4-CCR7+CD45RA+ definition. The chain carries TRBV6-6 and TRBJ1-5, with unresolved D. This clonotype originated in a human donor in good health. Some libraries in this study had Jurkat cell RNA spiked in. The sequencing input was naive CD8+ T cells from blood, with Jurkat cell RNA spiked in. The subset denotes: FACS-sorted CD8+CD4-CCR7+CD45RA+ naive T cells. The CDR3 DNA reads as TGTGCCAGCAGTTACTCGAGCGGGGATCAGCCCCAGCATTTT. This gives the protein CASSYSSGDQPQHF.